This is a list of T cell receptor beta chains from one sample in a study of blood T cell repertoires in COVID-19. TCRdb's copy holds only in-frame clones and misses some; the assay was immunoSEQ multiplex PCR. This table has about 14,000 clones, less than 80% appearing once. The source material was peripheral blood. These receptors all stem from a man aged 70-80 years with acute or convalescent COVID-19. Each CDR3 is given with its conserved first and last residue. Fields, in order: D gene, V gene, clone size, J gene, CDR3 DNA, CDR3 protein. D genes are given only for firm matches. The size field is filled for only some rows; it gives once, few, many or a size class.

TRBD2	TRBV7-3	.	TRBJ2-5	TGTGCCAGCAGCTTAGCGGGAGCCCAAGAGACCCAGTACTTC	CASSLAGAQETQYF
.	TRBV7-2	.	TRBJ1-5	TGTGCCAGCAGCCCTCAGGGCAATCAGCCCCAGCATTTT	CASSPQGNQPQHF
TRBD1	TRBV28	.	TRBJ1-2	TGTGCCAGCATCTTTCAAGGGGGCGGAAGGGGTTATGGCTACACCTTC	CASIFQGGGRGYGYTF
.	TRBV6-1	.	TRBJ1-2	TGTGCCAGCAGTGACGTGGGGGCAGGGAAATATTATGGCTACACCTTC	CASSDVGAGKYYGYTF
.	TRBV11-2	once	TRBJ2-7	TGTGCCAGCAGCTCATCCCTCTTGATCGCCCGACGGGGCGAGCAGTACTTC	CASSSSLLIARRGEQYF
.	TRBV7-9	.	TRBJ2-5	TGTGCCAGCAGCTTACCGGAGAAACCCCATCCGAACTTC	CASSLPEKPHPNF
TRBD1	TRBV10-3	.	TRBJ2-2	TGTGCCATCAGTTACGGACAGGGAGGCACCGGGGAGCTGTTTTTT	CAISYGQGGTGELFF
.	TRBV6-2/TRBV6-3	.	TRBJ1-1	TGTGCCAGCAGTTCAATGAACACTGAAGCTTTCTTT	CASSSMNTEAFF
TRBD1	TRBV7-2	.	TRBJ1-4	TGTGCCAGCAGCGTCCCGACAGGGCTACTCGCTTTT	CASSVPTGLLAF
.	TRBV11-2	.	TRBJ1-3	TGTGCCAGCAGATTGATTGGGCACCGCTCTGGAAACACCATATATTTT	CASRLIGHRSGNTIYF
TRBD1	TRBV7-9	.	TRBJ2-7	TGTGCCAGCAGCCCACGGGACAGTTCGGGTTCCTACGAGCAGTACTTC	CASSPRDSSGSYEQYF
.	TRBV5-6	.	TRBJ2-5	TGTGCCAGCAGCTTTTTCCTTAGTGGGACACTGGAGACCCAGTACTTC	CASSFFLSGTLETQYF
.	TRBV18	.	TRBJ1-3	TGTGCCAGCTCACCTAGTGGGCCAGCCTCTGGAAACACCATATATTTT	CASSPSGPASGNTIYF
.	TRBV5-1	.	TRBJ2-1	TGCGCCAGCAGCTCCCGGCGGAGCTCCTACAATGAGCAGTTCTTC	CASSSRRSSYNEQFF
.	TRBV3-1/TRBV3-2	.	TRBJ2-5	TGTGCCAGCAGCCACGGACAGATCCCTTGGGAGACCCAGTACTTC	CASSHGQIPWETQYF
.	TRBV4-2	.	TRBJ2-3	TGTGCCAGCAGCCACGGGTCCGATGGCACAGATACGCAGTATTTT	CASSHGSDGTDTQYF
.	TRBV29-1	.	TRBJ2-5	TGCAGCGTTGACGGGGGGCAATTCGAGACCCAGTACTTC	CSVDGGQFETQYF
.	TRBV6-5	.	TRBJ2-4	TGTGCCAGCACTATCAGGGGACGCGAGGAAAACATTCAGTACTTC	CASTIRGREENIQYF